This entry concerns a single TCR beta chain. Its antigen remains unidentified. No base quality values were provided; no much bigger clone lies one nucleotide off. Relative to germline, V is 6 bases shorter and J is 3 bases shorter, with 6 bases between their ends. The germline V gene yields SNHLY for CDR1 and FYNNEI for CDR2. CDR3 length: 11 amino acids, cysteine to phenylalanine. Only the CDR3 DNA is retained, 33 bases long and in frame from the first base. According to the study, the label for this sample's treatment or condition signals: about 20 received Ad26.COV2.S at low or high dose, single or two shots; several received placebo; per-sample allocation not given. Repertoires of vaccine and placebo recipients were sequenced from samples taken on day 63 after the first injection. Between 29 July and 7 August 2020, Cohort 1b enrolled 25 adults aged 18-55 years at one site in Boston, USA. As a vaccine, Ad26.COV2.S was a replication-incompetent adenovirus type 26 vector that expressed a prefusion-stabilized SARS-CoV-2 spike protein derived from the original Wuhan strain.

These data belong to a study of Ad26.COV2.S vaccination and SARS-CoV-2 variants listed by TCRdb under 2021. Broadly, across the study: Vaccine-arm donors came from COV1001, a multicentre, randomized, double-blind, placebo-controlled phase I-IIa trial of Ad26.COV2.S in healthy adults. Ad26.COV2.S was given intramuscularly at 5x10^10 or 1x10^11 viral particles, as a single shot or as two shots 56 days apart. Investigators did not know the trial group allocation while performing experiments and assessing outcomes. Participants in the trial were split at random into five groups of five each, receiving low-dose or high-dose Ad26.COV2.S once or twice, or else placebo on both occasions. A total of 32 samples were included in the TCR-sequenced set, comprising around 20 Ad26.COV2.S vaccine recipients, 5 placebo recipients and 8 SARS-CoV-2 convalescent individuals. The specificity and breadth of SARS-CoV-2-reactive T cell receptors after Ad26.COV2.S vaccination were assessed by TCRbeta repertoire sequencing. General study outcomes and caveats: The authors noted that the TCR breadth and depth analyses may have underestimated total T cell responses. Substantial breadth of spike-specific CD8+ and CD4+ T cell responses was reported after vaccination. The study was not powered for comparison of responses between vaccine doses or regimens. Vaccine and placebo recipients had comparable non-spike TCR breadth, which fits with the vaccine containing only spike. Compared with placebo recipients, Ad26.COV2.S recipients showed higher spike-specific TCR breadth (P = 0.0014).

The immunoSEQ Assay was used to sequence TCRbeta CDR3 regions. After extraction, genomic DNA underwent amplification by bias-controlled multiplex PCR, followed by high-throughput sequencing. The authors' analysis ran thus. To quantify the absolute abundance of each unique TCRbeta CDR3 region, sequences were collapsed and filtered. T cell fraction was estimated by normalizing TCRbeta template counts to usable DNA, with usable DNA measured through amplification of reference genes found in all nucleated cells. Repertoire TCRs were annotated as SARS-CoV-2-specific when V gene, CDR3 amino acid sequence and J gene were exactly matched to a known reactive TCR set. The reference SARS-CoV-2 TCR set was derived from MIRA and filtered for enrichment in COVID-19-positive ImmuneCODE repertoires, a step that removed public or cross-reactive TCRs. Based on the MIRA antigens, annotated TCRs were further analysed at the level of specific ORF or position within ORF. Breadth was defined as the number of annotated unique rearrangements divided by the total number of unique productive rearrangements, and depth was defined as the summed frequency of the annotated unique rearrangements. TCR breadth was compared between groups using two-sided Wilcoxon rank-sum tests. TCRdb obtained this table from immuneACCESS and retained in-frame rearrangements with V and J assigned. These tables miss some clones; where compared with another copy, unresolved V genes account for less than half of the shortfall, and the remainder is unexplained. V, J and clone size are those of that table, while D and trimming were read from the DNA. Here the sample has about 680,000 clones; 89% occur a single time. Approximately 1.5% of the sample comes from the top ten.

Source: peripheral blood, taken in a trial of Ad26.COV2.S vaccine versus placebo. The chain links TRBV2 with TRBJ2-7; there is no confident call for the D gene. The sequence was obtained from a person aged 18-65 years who received the Ad26.COV2.S COVID-19 vaccine or a placebo. The CDR3 protein: CASSDIYEQYF. At the DNA level, the sequence is TGTGCCAGCAGCGATATCTACGAGCAGTACTTC.